A selection of T cell receptor beta chains follows, all from one sample in a study of radiotherapy plus CTLA-4 blockade in lung cancer. Data came from immunoSEQ multiplex PCR; TCRdb stores just in-frame clones and leaves some out. Of about 97,000 clones listed, 65% to 75% are singletons. Sequenced here: peripheral blood, sampled from a patient treated with radiotherapy plus ipilimumab. The receptors here all came from a human donor with non-small cell lung cancer who had a partial response to radiotherapy plus ipilimumab. Some clones in this sample may be carry-over from other donors' samples. CDR3s include the opening cysteine and the closing phenylalanine or tryptophan. A D gene is named only where the DNA matches it firmly. Some rows mark clone size as missing; the rest say once, few, many or name a class of expanded clone.

abundance,v_gene,d_gene,j_gene,CDR3nt,CDR3aa
-,TRBV5-1,-,TRBJ2-2,TGCGCCAGCAGCTTGGCTCCAGGGTCCGCGACCGGGGAGCTGTTTTTT,CASSLAPGSATGELFF
-,TRBV6-5,TRBD1,TRBJ1-5,TGTGCCAGCAGTTCCACGACAGGGGTGGACCAGCCCCAGCATTTT,CASSSTTGVDQPQHF
many,TRBV10-2,TRBD1,TRBJ1-3,TGCGCCAGCACCGATACAGGGGGCGGAAACACCATATATTTT,CASTDTGGGNTIYF
-,TRBV30,-,TRBJ2-7,TGTGCCTGGACTACAAGATGGACAGTTTACGAGCAGTACTTC,CAWTTRWTVYEQYF
-,TRBV5-8,-,TRBJ1-2,TGTGCCAGCAGCTTGGACTCAAACTATGGCTACACCTTC,CASSLDSNYGYTF
-,TRBV28,-,TRBJ1-2,TGTGCCAGCAGTCCTCCGTCAGGGACTAACTATGGCTACACCTTC,CASSPPSGTNYGYTF
-,TRBV19,-,TRBJ1-4,TGTGCCAGTAGTCCGGGAGAAAAACTGTTTTTT,CASSPGEKLFF
-,TRBV7-2,-,TRBJ1-6,TGTGCCAGCAGCTTAGGGGGCTACCTGTCCCATTCACCCCTCCACTTT,CASSLGGYLSHSPLHF
once,TRBV7-8,TRBD1,TRBJ1-1,TGTGCCAGCAGCTCAACGACAGGGGGGTTGAACACTGAAGCTTTCTTT,CASSSTTGGLNTEAFF
-,TRBV19,-,TRBJ2-1,TGTGCCAGTAGTCCCGCGGTTTCCTCCTACAATGAGCAGTTCTTC,CASSPAVSSYNEQFF
once,TRBV6-1,TRBD1,TRBJ2-7,TGTGCCAGCGGATGGGACAGGGGTCCCTACGAGCAGTACTTC,CASGWDRGPYEQYF
-,TRBV28,TRBD2,TRBJ2-3,TGTGCCAGCAGACGTCCCGGAGCGGGAAACACAGATACGCAGTATTTT,CASRRPGAGNTDTQYF
few,TRBV6-5,TRBD1,TRBJ1-4,TGTGCCAGCAGTCCCGGGACAGGCCGCCTAAAACTGTTTTTT,CASSPGTGRLKLFF
few,TRBV30,-,TRBJ1-5,TGTGCCTGGAGTTCCCGTTGGGGCCAGCCCCAGCATTTT,CAWSSRWGQPQHF
-,TRBV4-1,-,TRBJ2-7,TGCGCCAGCAGCCAAGCCGCAACAGTGAGCTCCTACGAGCAGTACTTC,CASSQAATVSSYEQYF
-,TRBV19,-,TRBJ2-6,TGTGCCAGTACCAAGCAGCGGGCCCGCTCTGGGGCCAACGTCCTGACTTTC,CASTKQRARSGANVLTF
-,TRBV5-3,TRBD1,TRBJ2-7,TGTGCCAGAAGCTCCCGGACAGGGGACTCCTACGAGCAGTACTTC,CARSSRTGDSYEQYF
once,TRBV28,TRBD1,TRBJ2-7,TGTGCCAGCAGGATAAGCGGGCCCGGTGGTCAGGGGGCCGAGCAGTACTTC,CASRISGPGGQGAEQYF
-,TRBV18,-,TRBJ2-2,TGTGCCAGCTCACCAGGAGCCTCCCGGAGCACCGGGGAGCTGTTTTTT,CASSPGASRSTGELFF
-,TRBV5-8,-,TRBJ2-7,TGTGCCAGCAGCTTAATGGCCAGGAACGAGCAGTACTTC,CASSLMARNEQYF
-,TRBV11-2,TRBD2,TRBJ2-1,TGTGCCAGCAGATCTAGCGGGGGGCCAAATGAGCAGTTCTTC,CASRSSGGPNEQFF
-,TRBV18,TRBD2,TRBJ2-3,TGTGCCAGCTCGCGGGAGATCACAGATACGCAGTATTTT,CASSREITDTQYF
-,TRBV15,-,TRBJ2-2,TGTGCCACCAGCAGAGATCCGGTTGGCGGGGAGCTGTTTTTT,CATSRDPVGGELFF
once,TRBV7-2,TRBD2,TRBJ2-3,TGTGCCAGCAGTTTAGCGATCATGGCTAGCGGGGCAAGGGATACGCAGTATTTT,CASSLAIMASGARDTQYF
-,TRBV19,-,TRBJ2-5,TGTGCCAGTAGTATAGATCATGAGGTCTTGGAGACCCAGTACTTC,CASSIDHEVLETQYF
-,TRBV5-8,TRBD1,TRBJ1-1,TGTGCCAGCAGCTCGGGGGACAGGAACATGAACACTGAAGCTTTCTTT,CASSSGDRNMNTEAFF
-,TRBV14,-,TRBJ1-2,TGTGCCAGCAGCCGGACGCAGGAGGCTTATGGCTACACCTTC,CASSRTQEAYGYTF
-,TRBV6-1,TRBD1,TRBJ2-5,TGTGCCAGCAGTGCCGGGACAGGGGGAGAGACCCAGTACTTC,CASSAGTGGETQYF
few,TRBV19,-,TRBJ1-5,TGTGCCAGTAGTACAAGACGGGTCGATCAGCCCCAGCATTTT,CASSTRRVDQPQHF
once,TRBV5-1,TRBD2,TRBJ2-7,TGCGCCAGCAGCTTGGACTCGACTAGCGGGGGGTACGAGCAGTACTTC,CASSLDSTSGGYEQYF
-,TRBV7-8,TRBD2,TRBJ2-1,TGTGCCAGCAGCTTGAGGGGGACTAGGTACAATGAGCAGTTCTTC,CASSLRGTRYNEQFF
-,TRBV19,-,TRBJ2-2,TGTGCCAGTAGTAACCCCGTCGGAGGGCGGCTGACCGGGGAGCTGTTTTTT,CASSNPVGGRLTGELFF
large,TRBV7-9,-,TRBJ1-1,TGTGCCAGCAGCCCGAATAGGGCAGGGAGGGACACTGAAGCTTTCTTT,CASSPNRAGRDTEAFF
-,TRBV27,-,TRBJ2-1,TGTGCCAGCAGCCGTAAAACCGACAGCAATGAGCAGTTCTTC,CASSRKTDSNEQFF
-,TRBV9,TRBD1,TRBJ2-7,TGTGCCAGCAGCCCTCACGGACAGGCGACCTACGAGCAGTACTTC,CASSPHGQATYEQYF
once,TRBV18,TRBD2,TRBJ2-1,TGTGCCAGCTCACTCTCGGTAGCGGGGAACAATGAGCAGTTCTTC,CASSLSVAGNNEQFF
-,TRBV11-3,-,TRBJ2-1,TGTGCCAGCAGCTTAGATGGTCCTAGCTCCTACAATGAGCAGTTCTTC,CASSLDGPSSYNEQFF
-,TRBV6-5,TRBD1,TRBJ1-5,TGTGCCAGCAGTAGTGGACAGGGGGGCAATCAGCCCCAGCATTTT,CASSSGQGGNQPQHF
-,TRBV5-4,TRBD1,TRBJ1-6,TGTGCCAGCAGCCGGGACAGGGATGATTCACCCCTCCACTTT,CASSRDRDDSPLHF
-,TRBV15,-,TRBJ2-2,TGTGCCACCAGCAGAGATCTGACAGACGGGGAGCTGTTTTTT,CATSRDLTDGELFF
-,TRBV7-3,TRBD1,TRBJ2-2,TGTGCCAGCAGCCTGCGACAGGGGGCCGGGGAGCTGTTTTTT,CASSLRQGAGELFF
once,TRBV6-5,-,TRBJ2-7,TGTGCCAGCAGTGAAGCGACGCAGTACGAGCAGTACTTC,CASSEATQYEQYF
few,TRBV11-3,-,TRBJ2-3,TGTGCCAGCAGCTTACAGGGTATCAAAACAGATACGCAGTATTTT,CASSLQGIKTDTQYF
-,TRBV28,-,TRBJ1-2,TGTGCCAGCACCCGGCAGGGTAAGGGCTACACCTTC,CASTRQGKGYTF
-,TRBV7-8,TRBD2,TRBJ2-5,TGTGCCAGCAGCTTAGGGGCAGGACTAGCGGGTAAAGAGACCCAGTACTTC,CASSLGAGLAGKETQYF
-,TRBV7-8,TRBD2,TRBJ2-6,TGTGCCAGCAGCGTTGGGGGGGGATCTGGGGCCAACGTCCTGACTTTC,CASSVGGGSGANVLTF
-,TRBV2,-,TRBJ1-5,TGTGCCAGCAGTGGGAACAGGCAGCCCCAGCATTTT,CASSGNRQPQHF
once,TRBV6-1,-,TRBJ1-1,TGTGCCAGCAGTGAACAGCTAGTCACTGAAGCTTTCTTT,CASSEQLVTEAFF
-,TRBV6-5,TRBD2,TRBJ2-7,TGTGCCAGCAGTTTCCGCGGACTAGCGGGCGAAGAGCAGTACTTC,CASSFRGLAGEEQYF
-,TRBV6-6,TRBD2,TRBJ2-7,TGTGCCACCTCAGGACTAGCGGGAGGCGAGCAGTACTTC,CATSGLAGGEQYF
-,TRBV6-5,-,TRBJ2-7,TGTGCCAGCAGTTATGCAGGTCAAACCTACGAGCAGTACTTC,CASSYAGQTYEQYF
-,TRBV7-2,-,TRBJ2-3,TGTGCCAGCAGCTTTTTCGGGGATACGCAGTATTTT,CASSFFGDTQYF
-,TRBV7-9,TRBD1,TRBJ1-4,TGTGCCAGCAGTTTAGAGGGACAGGGCAATGAAAAACTGTTTTTT,CASSLEGQGNEKLFF
-,TRBV13,TRBD2,TRBJ2-1,TGTGCCAGCAGCCCCCGGACTAGCGGGGTAAATGAGCAGTTCTTC,CASSPRTSGVNEQFF
few,TRBV21-1,-,TRBJ1-5,TGTGCCAGCAGCAAAGTGGAGACATCCGGGGATCAGCCCCAGCATTTT,CASSKVETSGDQPQHF
-,TRBV6-1,-,TRBJ2-7,TGTGCCAGCAGTATACCCAGGATCTACGAGCAGTACTTC,CASSIPRIYEQYF
once,TRBV18,-,TRBJ2-5,TGTGCCAGCTCACCACGAACAGGGCTGGAGACCCAGTACTTC,CASSPRTGLETQYF
-,TRBV5-6,-,TRBJ1-6,TGTGCCAGCAGCCCAGGGAATTCACCCCTCCACTTT,CASSPGNSPLHF
-,TRBV10-2,TRBD1,TRBJ1-5,TGCGCCAGCAGCCCCGGGACAGGGGGATTGGGTCAGCCCCAGCATTTT,CASSPGTGGLGQPQHF